These 4 T cell receptor beta chains came from one sample sequenced in a study of blood T cells in healthy people across ages (dated by TCRdb to the mid-2010s). Libraries were constructed by 5' RACE. The reads were generated on an Illumina HiSeq 2500. A second roughly 7 to 12 cycle PCR used a sample-barcoded 5' primer and a J-beta primer mix. The public reads were reprocessed in TCRdb via fastp at Q25 and MiXCR, keeping in-frame beta chains. Merged by CDR3 protein, the rows form single entries marked with the most common genes and DNA. The sample table shows 1.5 million to 2 million distinct CDR3 sequences, and roughly 49% are seen once. Together, the top ten hold around 2.1% of the sample. The source material was blood. Receptors originate from a woman aged 40 to 50 in good health.

The rearrangement joins TRBV20-1 to TRBJ1-2, with 9 bases fitting TRBD1. The CDR3 has 13 residues. The ends lost 5 bases at V and 5 bases at J; junction bases unmatched: 6. Germline CDR1 DFQATT, CDR2 SNEGSKA (reference sequence). Here the CDR3 reads CSAGRQGGYGYTF. For the CDR3, the DNA is TGCAGTGCTGGAAGACAGGGGGGGTATGGCTACACCTTC.

The J gene is TRBJ1-6, the V gene TRBV15, with TRBD1 as a possible D gene (6 bases). Trimming took 3 bases from V and 7 from J, leaving 16 bases between them. The germline V gene has CDR1 LNHNV and CDR2 YYDKDF (reference sequence). There are 16 residues in the CDR3. The CDR3 loop is CATSRATGIGNSPLHF. The CDR3 DNA reads as TGTGCCACCAGCAGGGCCACAGGGATAGGAAATTCACCCCTCCACTTT.

The chain combines TRBV10-3 with TRBJ2-3, with 9 positions matching TRBD1. The CDR3 length is 15 residues. V was pared by 4 bases and J by 3 bases, with 5 bases of the junction left unmatched. Germline V gene data show CDR1 as ENHRY and CDR2 as SYGVKD. The chain's CDR3 is CAISGRTGDTDTQYF. Here the CDR3 DNA reads TGTGCCATCAGTGGGAGGACAGGGGATACAGATACGCAGTATTTT.

This clonotype was picked up a small number of times. Sequence at one end of the junction differs from germline and may be a read error. For the CDR3, the DNA is TGTGCCAGCAGATCAGGGCAGGCAAGCTATGACTACACCTTC. Its protein product is CASRSGQASYDYTF. The chain uses TRBV7-9 and TRBJ1-2; TRBD1 is a possible D gene (5 bases). CDR3 size: 14 residues. Germline-derived CDR1 and CDR2 are SEHNR and FQNEAQ (reference sequence).